What follows describes a single TCR beta chain. Its cognate antigen is unknown. The CDR3 totals 16 residues. Germline CDR1 SGHNT, CDR2 YYREEE (reference sequence). V shed 0 bases, J shed 5 bases, and the junction held 7 bases outside the gene matches. This specimen belongs to a study of T cell responses to AZD1222 COVID-19 vaccine. At the level of the study: Second-dose schedules of about 4 or about 12 weeks were combined.

The protocol was immunoSEQ multiplex PCR, while the TCRdb copy is restricted to in-frame clones and leaves out a portion. The sample consists of about 130,000 clones, 75% to 90% of them appearing once. Study-level points and caveats: Females outnumbered males among donors, who were mostly white British; clonal diversity was possibly underestimated. Only five or six AZD1222 recipients were seropositive at baseline.

This material consisted of peripheral blood, taken on day 0 of AZD1222 vaccination. The sequence derives from an adult in good health. The chain has TRBV5-4 and TRBJ2-2; TRBD1 matches at 7 bases. The DNA of the CDR3 is TGTGCCAGCAGCTTGGCCCGGGACAGACAAACCGGGGAGCTGTTTTTT. This encodes CASSLARDRQTGELFF.